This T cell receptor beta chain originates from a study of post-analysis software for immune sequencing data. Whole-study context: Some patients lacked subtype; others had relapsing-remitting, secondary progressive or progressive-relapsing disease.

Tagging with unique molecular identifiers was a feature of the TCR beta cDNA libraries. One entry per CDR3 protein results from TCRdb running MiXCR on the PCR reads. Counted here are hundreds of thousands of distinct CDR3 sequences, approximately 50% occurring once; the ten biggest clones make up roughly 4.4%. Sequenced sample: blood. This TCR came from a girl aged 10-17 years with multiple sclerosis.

CDR3 loop: CSARGEGTAYEQYF. CDR3 in DNA: TGCAGTGCTAGAGGGGAGGGGACAGCCTACGAGCAGTACTTC. J is TRBJ2-7 and V is TRBV20-1, with D tentatively TRBD1 or TRBD2 (7 bases each). The CDR3 loop spans 14 amino acids. Germline CDR1 DFQATT, CDR2 SNEGSKA (reference sequence). V lost 1 base and J lost 2, with 12 bases in between.